This TCR beta chain appears in the sequencing data of a study of spatial heterogeneity in lung cancer. Across the study: Taken at a median of about 2 years after resection, follow-up PBMC samples underwent sequencing when available. The library had UMIs, and each TCR and UMI pair averaged more than ten raw reads.

The time point denotes: blood at routine non-recurrence follow-up after resection. Frozen PBMC, nontumor lung or tumor provided whole RNA, which was sequenced unsorted. In its sample, this clonotype was seen a few times. Germline V lookup: CDR1 SGHAT, CDR2 FQNNGV. The germline V and J ends were trimmed by 5 bases and 2 bases, with 9 bases remaining between them. The CDR3 covers 13 residues. Each CDR3 protein gets one entry after TCRdb re-called the 5' RACE reads with MiXCR. The data hold about 120,000 distinct CDR3 sequences, with roughly an eighth observed a single time. The clonotype originates from a male donor with early-stage non-small cell lung cancer. The chain joins TRBV11-2 to TRBJ1-2; D remains unclear. The sequenced sample was PBMCs, obtained at follow-up. The CDR3 region is CASSPTVNYGYTF. The CDR3, as DNA: TGTGCCAGCAGCCCGACGGTCAACTATGGCTACACCTTC.